One and the same sample provided the 2 T cell receptor beta chains below, sequenced in a study of control samples from healthy donors and cancer patients. Libraries were prepared by immunoSEQ multiplex PCR; TCRdb keeps only in-frame clonotypes and omits some of them. The data contain roughly 150,000 clones, around 90% of them singletons. The sequenced sample was blood. These receptors came from a man in his thirties or forties in good health.

The chain links TRBV19 to TRBJ2-7, with D perhaps matching TRBD2 (6 bases). This CDR3 region has 13 residues. V was shortened by 2 bases and J by 4 bases, with 9 bases between the two germline ends. Germline V lookup: CDR1 LNHDA, CDR2 SQIVND (reference sequence). Here the CDR3 reads CASSITGVYEQYF. In DNA form, the CDR3 reads TGTGCCAGTAGTATAACGGGAGTTTACGAGCAGTACTTC. The full variable domain, in which reference TRBV19 and TRBJ2-7 provide the parts outside the CDR3, is DGGITQSPKYLFRKEGQNVTLSCEQNLNHDAMYWYRQDPGQGLRLIYYSQIVNDFQKGDIAEGYSVSREKKESFPLTVTSAQKNPTAFYLCASSITGVYEQYFGPGTRLTVT.

The V gene is TRBV5-4, the J gene TRBJ2-2, with TRBD2 matching 10 bases. The CDR3 has 16 residues. The V and J ends lost 4 bases and 2 bases, in that order; junction bases with no gene match: 5. Per the germline V gene, CDR1 is SGHNT and CDR2 is YYREEE (reference sequence). The CDR3 is CASSRGLATNTGELFF. CDR3 coding DNA: TGTGCCAGCAGCCGGGGACTAGCGACAAACACCGGGGAGCTGTTTTTT.